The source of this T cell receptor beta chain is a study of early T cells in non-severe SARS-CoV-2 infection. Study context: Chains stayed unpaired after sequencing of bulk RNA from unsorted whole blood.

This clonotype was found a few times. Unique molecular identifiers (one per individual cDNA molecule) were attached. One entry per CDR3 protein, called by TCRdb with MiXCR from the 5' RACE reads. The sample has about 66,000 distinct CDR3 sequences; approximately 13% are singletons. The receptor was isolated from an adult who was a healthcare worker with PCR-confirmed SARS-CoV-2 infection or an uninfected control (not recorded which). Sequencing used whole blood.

CDR3 amino acids: CSVRGQGETQYF. CDR3 in DNA: TGCAGCGTTCGCGGACAGGGAGAGACCCAGTACTTC. The genes are TRBV29-1 and TRBJ2-5; TRBD1 aligns across 8 bases. J gave up 4 bases and V 5 bases, and 3 bases lay outside the gene matches. The germline gives CDR1 SQVTM, CDR2 ANQGSEA. The CDR3 loop spans 12 amino acids.